A selection of T cell receptor beta chains follows, all from one sample in a study of control samples from healthy donors and cancer patients. Sequenced by immunoSEQ multiplex PCR; TCRdb stores in-frame clones only, minus some. The sample has some 90,000 clones; less than 90% are singletons. The sequencing input was blood. The receptors come from a woman aged 60-70 years in good health. Each CDR3 is given with its conserved first and last residue. Each record gives: CDR3 DNA, CDR3 protein, V gene, J gene, clone size, D gene. The D gene is left open where the match is weak. Clone size is stated in some rows and not others, as once, few, many or a class when expanded.

cdr3_nt: TGTGCCACCGGACGGTCATCCAATGAGCAGTTCTTC; cdr3_aa: CATGRSSNEQFF; v_call: TRBV10-3; j_call: TRBJ2-1; clone_size: NA; d_call: NA
cdr3_nt: TGTGCCAGCAGCTTACTTCACGGACAGGGGATGCCCTCTACTTACGAGCAGTACTTC; cdr3_aa: CASSLLHGQGMPSTYEQYF; v_call: TRBV13; j_call: TRBJ2-7; clone_size: NA; d_call: TRBD1
cdr3_nt: TGTGCCAGCAGTGCTAGCGGGGGAAACACCGGGGAGCTGTTTTTT; cdr3_aa: CASSASGGNTGELFF; v_call: TRBV2; j_call: TRBJ2-2; clone_size: NA; d_call: TRBD2
cdr3_nt: TGTGCCAGTAGAGGGACAGGGGGCCGGCCCCAGCCCCAGCATTTT; cdr3_aa: CASRGTGGRPQPQHF; v_call: TRBV19; j_call: TRBJ1-5; clone_size: NA; d_call: TRBD1
cdr3_nt: TGTGCCAGCACCCTGGTCGGGGGAGGCACTGAAGCTTTCTTT; cdr3_aa: CASTLVGGGTEAFF; v_call: TRBV6-5; j_call: TRBJ1-1; clone_size: NA; d_call: NA
cdr3_nt: TGTGCCAGCAGCCCAGGAACCGGGACAGGGGCATGGGAGACCCAGTACTTC; cdr3_aa: CASSPGTGTGAWETQYF; v_call: TRBV9; j_call: TRBJ2-5; clone_size: NA; d_call: TRBD1
cdr3_nt: TGTGCCAGCAGCTCCGCTAGCGGGAGCTTTTACGAGCAGTACTTC; cdr3_aa: CASSSASGSFYEQYF; v_call: TRBV7-2; j_call: TRBJ2-7; clone_size: NA; d_call: TRBD2
cdr3_nt: TGTGCCAGCAGCAAGGGGGGGGGCGACACCGGGGAGCTGTTTTTT; cdr3_aa: CASSKGGGDTGELFF; v_call: TRBV21-1; j_call: TRBJ2-2; clone_size: once; d_call: NA
cdr3_nt: TGTGCTATACGAACGGACCGGGGCACAGATACGCAGTATTTT; cdr3_aa: CAIRTDRGTDTQYF; v_call: TRBV2; j_call: TRBJ2-3; clone_size: NA; d_call: NA
cdr3_nt: TGCGCCAGCAGCCTCACCGGGGTAGCAGATACGCAGTATTTT; cdr3_aa: CASSLTGVADTQYF; v_call: TRBV5-1; j_call: TRBJ2-3; clone_size: NA; d_call: NA
cdr3_nt: TGTGCCAGCAGTGAATTGGTGGGGGGGAGGAGAAATGAGCAGTTCTTC; cdr3_aa: CASSELVGGRRNEQFF; v_call: TRBV2; j_call: TRBJ2-1; clone_size: NA; d_call: TRBD2
cdr3_nt: TGTGCCAGCAGTTACCGGATGAACACTGAAGCTTTCTTT; cdr3_aa: CASSYRMNTEAFF; v_call: TRBV6-5; j_call: TRBJ1-1; clone_size: NA; d_call: NA
cdr3_nt: TGTGCCAGCAAACCGCGTTTCTCCTACAATGAGCAGTTCTTC; cdr3_aa: CASKPRFSYNEQFF; v_call: TRBV27; j_call: TRBJ2-1; clone_size: NA; d_call: NA
cdr3_nt: TGTGCCAGCAGCGTCGAGCCCCGGGGGCGGACAGATACGCAGTATTTT; cdr3_aa: CASSVEPRGRTDTQYF; v_call: TRBV9; j_call: TRBJ2-3; clone_size: NA; d_call: NA
cdr3_nt: TGTGCCAGCAGCCCCTTCGGTTCTAGCGGGGAGGAGACCCAGTACTTC; cdr3_aa: CASSPFGSSGEETQYF; v_call: TRBV7-9; j_call: TRBJ2-5; clone_size: NA; d_call: TRBD2
cdr3_nt: TGCAGCGTTTCTCCGGGACAGGGGATAACCTACGAGCAGTACTTC; cdr3_aa: CSVSPGQGITYEQYF; v_call: TRBV29-1; j_call: TRBJ2-7; clone_size: NA; d_call: TRBD1
cdr3_nt: TGTGCCAGCAGCCCCGGGACTAGCGGGAGGGGGATCACAGATACGCAGTATTTT; cdr3_aa: CASSPGTSGRGITDTQYF; v_call: TRBV5-8; j_call: TRBJ2-3; clone_size: NA; d_call: TRBD2
cdr3_nt: TGTGCCAGCAGCCAAGATCAAGGGGCGGGCTCCTACGAGCAGTACTTC; cdr3_aa: CASSQDQGAGSYEQYF; v_call: TRBV4-2; j_call: TRBJ2-7; clone_size: few; d_call: NA
cdr3_nt: TGTGCCAGCACCCTAACGACAGGGGATGGGGACGAGCAGTACTTC; cdr3_aa: CASTLTTGDGDEQYF; v_call: TRBV25-1; j_call: TRBJ2-7; clone_size: NA; d_call: TRBD1
cdr3_nt: TGTGCCAGCAGCCAGCAGGGGAATCCCACAGATACGCAGTATTTT; cdr3_aa: CASSQQGNPTDTQYF; v_call: TRBV3-1/TRBV3-2; j_call: TRBJ2-3; clone_size: NA; d_call: NA
cdr3_nt: TGTGCCAGTAGGGAGCGGGATCAGCCCCAGCATTTT; cdr3_aa: CASRERDQPQHF; v_call: TRBV19; j_call: TRBJ1-5; clone_size: NA; d_call: NA
cdr3_nt: TGTGCCAGCAGCCCCGTTGACAGGTCGCATGAGCAGTTCTTC; cdr3_aa: CASSPVDRSHEQFF; v_call: TRBV3-1/TRBV3-2; j_call: TRBJ2-1; clone_size: few; d_call: NA
cdr3_nt: TGTGCCAGCAGCCCCCCCGAAAACATTCAGTACTTC; cdr3_aa: CASSPPENIQYF; v_call: TRBV28; j_call: TRBJ2-4; clone_size: NA; d_call: NA
cdr3_nt: TGTGCCAGTAGACACGGGTTCCCAGGCACTGAAGCTTTCTTT; cdr3_aa: CASRHGFPGTEAFF; v_call: TRBV19; j_call: TRBJ1-1; clone_size: NA; d_call: NA
cdr3_nt: TGTGCCAGCAGCACCGTAGTCGGGACAGGGGGCTATGAGCAGTTCTTC; cdr3_aa: CASSTVVGTGGYEQFF; v_call: TRBV4-2; j_call: TRBJ2-1; clone_size: NA; d_call: TRBD1
cdr3_nt: TGTGCCAGCAGTCCCCGGAGGGGGGTGTTCGGTGGCTACACCTTC; cdr3_aa: CASSPRRGVFGGYTF; v_call: TRBV28; j_call: TRBJ1-2; clone_size: few; d_call: NA
cdr3_nt: TGTGCCAGCAGCATCACAGAGAATAATTCACCCCTCCACTTT; cdr3_aa: CASSITENNSPLHF; v_call: TRBV7-9; j_call: TRBJ1-6; clone_size: once; d_call: NA
cdr3_nt: TGTGCCAGCAGCGCGGGGTTAAACAATGAGCAGTTCTTC; cdr3_aa: CASSAGLNNEQFF; v_call: TRBV6-4; j_call: TRBJ2-1; clone_size: NA; d_call: NA
cdr3_nt: TGTGCCAGCAGCTTAGAACTAGCGGGAGGCGAGACCCAGTACTTC; cdr3_aa: CASSLELAGGETQYF; v_call: TRBV7-9; j_call: TRBJ2-5; clone_size: NA; d_call: TRBD2
cdr3_nt: TGTGCCAGCAGTTTATATGGGAGCACAGATACGCAGTATTTT; cdr3_aa: CASSLYGSTDTQYF; v_call: TRBV27; j_call: TRBJ2-3; clone_size: NA; d_call: NA
cdr3_nt: TGTGCCAGCATGCGGGGGGACTACGAGCAGTACTTC; cdr3_aa: CASMRGDYEQYF; v_call: TRBV28; j_call: TRBJ2-7; clone_size: NA; d_call: TRBD2
cdr3_nt: TGTGCCAGCTCACCTGTTACCGGGACTTCCCCCTACGAGCAGTACTTC; cdr3_aa: CASSPVTGTSPYEQYF; v_call: TRBV18; j_call: TRBJ2-7; clone_size: NA; d_call: NA
cdr3_nt: TGTGCCAGCAGCTTAGACAGGCCAAGTGAAAAACTGTTTTTT; cdr3_aa: CASSLDRPSEKLFF; v_call: TRBV11-2; j_call: TRBJ1-4; clone_size: NA; d_call: NA
cdr3_nt: TGTGCCACCAGTGATCCCGGGACAGCAGAGCAGTACTTC; cdr3_aa: CATSDPGTAEQYF; v_call: TRBV24-1; j_call: TRBJ2-7; clone_size: NA; d_call: TRBD1
cdr3_nt: TGCGCCAGCAGCTTGGACGGGCGGGGGGACTACAATGAGCAGTTCTTC; cdr3_aa: CASSLDGRGDYNEQFF; v_call: TRBV5-1; j_call: TRBJ2-1; clone_size: NA; d_call: TRBD2
cdr3_nt: TGCGCCAGCAGCCCCCTATCGAACCAAGAGACCCAGTACTTC; cdr3_aa: CASSPLSNQETQYF; v_call: TRBV5-1; j_call: TRBJ2-5; clone_size: once; d_call: NA
cdr3_nt: TGTGCCAGCAGCGTAGGGCTTCCGGGACAGACCACAGATACGCAGTATTTT; cdr3_aa: CASSVGLPGQTTDTQYF; v_call: TRBV9; j_call: TRBJ2-3; clone_size: NA; d_call: TRBD1
cdr3_nt: TGTGCCAGCAGCGAGACTAGCGGTCATTTCTCCTACAATGAGCAGTTCTTC; cdr3_aa: CASSETSGHFSYNEQFF; v_call: TRBV7-6; j_call: TRBJ2-1; clone_size: NA; d_call: TRBD2
cdr3_nt: TGTGCCAGCAGCCAAGATATCCGGACAGGGACGTCGAGGGCTGAAGCTTTCTTT; cdr3_aa: CASSQDIRTGTSRAEAFF; v_call: TRBV3-1/TRBV3-2; j_call: TRBJ1-1; clone_size: once; d_call: TRBD1
cdr3_nt: TGTGCCAGCAGCCACCTGGACAGTAACTATGGCTACACCTTC; cdr3_aa: CASSHLDSNYGYTF; v_call: TRBV3-1/TRBV3-2; j_call: TRBJ1-2; clone_size: NA; d_call: NA
cdr3_nt: TGTGCCAGCAGCCGCGGGGGGGTCTCCGGGGAGCTGTTTTTT; cdr3_aa: CASSRGGVSGELFF; v_call: TRBV6-2/TRBV6-3; j_call: TRBJ2-2; clone_size: NA; d_call: TRBD2
cdr3_nt: TGTGCCAGCAGTATCCGTTACAGGGGTTACGAGCAGTACTTC; cdr3_aa: CASSIRYRGYEQYF; v_call: TRBV27; j_call: TRBJ2-7; clone_size: NA; d_call: TRBD1
cdr3_nt: TGTGCCAGCAGTGATCGAGGGGAGGCCGAGCAGTTCTTC; cdr3_aa: CASSDRGEAEQFF; v_call: TRBV6-4; j_call: TRBJ2-1; clone_size: NA; d_call: NA
cdr3_nt: TGTGCCAGCAGCTTAGCTACCGGGATTTACAATGAGCAGTTCTTC; cdr3_aa: CASSLATGIYNEQFF; v_call: TRBV7-2; j_call: TRBJ2-1; clone_size: NA; d_call: NA